A single sample gave rise to the 26 T cell receptor beta chains below, sequenced in a study of human T cells and chemical hapten exposure (dated by TCRdb to the early 2020s). The library was produced with RACE. These reads were obtained on a NextSeq 500. Using fastp trimming at Q25 and MiXCR clonotype assembly, TCRdb reanalyzed the public sequencing data and kept in-frame beta chains. One record per CDR3 amino acid sequence lists the most common genes and DNA. The table for this sample lists around 120,000 distinct CDR3 sequences; roughly 13% of them were counted only once. The top ten clones comprise 0.92% of the sample. In light of the paper, this sample's time point label describes: patch test 1, 2 weeks after DPC sensitization. What this sample's treatment or condition label stands for: therapeutic diphenylcyclopropenone sensitization with weekly scalp DPC. The input for sequencing was whole blood, taken in connection with sensitization to the hapten diphenylcyclopropenone (DPC). Receptors originate from a man aged 18 to 35 with alopecia areata. Some clones in this sample may be carry-over from other donors' samples.

This clonotype has just a few counts. V usage is TRBV19 and J usage is TRBJ1-4; TRBD1 agrees at 7 bases. V was clipped by 7 bases and J by 8 bases; unmatched bases: 13. Germline CDR1 is LNHDA and CDR2 is SQIVND (reference sequence). This CDR3 has 15 residues. CDR3 DNA sequence: TGTGCCAGTACCGACACTTCCGACAGGGACGAAAAACTGTTTTTT. Translating it yields CASTDTSDRDEKLFF.

The rearrangement uses TRBV4-1 and TRBJ2-1, with D tentatively TRBD2 (6 bases). CDR3 length equals 15 residues. CDR1 is MGHRA and CDR2 is YSYEKL in the germline V gene. V lost 1 base to trimming and J lost 9 bases, with 16 bases between them. The CDR3 coding sequence is TGCGCCAGCAGCCAAGTTCGGGGGAAAGAGGGTGAGCAGTTCTTC. Its protein product is CASSQVRGKEGEQFF.

The rearrangement uses TRBV14 and TRBJ2-3; D is ambiguous. This CDR3 spans 14 amino acids. The V and J ends lost 0 bases and 1 base respectively, with 5 bases between them. Germline CDR1 is SGHDN and CDR2 is FVKESK. Here the CDR3 DNA reads TGTGCCAGCAGCCAAGATACGGGCACAGATACGCAGTATTTT. Translated, it gives CASSQDTGTDTQYF.

The chain has TRBV29-1 and TRBJ1-5; tentatively, D is TRBD1 (5 bases). Germline CDR1 and CDR2: SQVTM and ANQGSEA. The CDR3 runs to 15 residues. V was shortened by 5 bases and J by 0 bases, with 14 bases between the two germline ends. The CDR3 is CSVPTGSSSNQPQHF. In nucleotides, the CDR3 is TGCAGCGTTCCAACAGGTAGCAGTAGCAATCAGCCCCAGCATTTT.

This clonotype was picked up a small number of times. V and J are TRBV12-3 or TRBV12-4 and TRBJ2-1, with D perhaps TRBD1 (6 bases). The CDR3 covers 15 residues. V lost 5 bases, J lost 0 bases, and 11 bases lay in between. CDR3 DNA sequence: TGTGCCAGCAGTCGCCGGGACATCTCCTACAATGAGCAGTTCTTC. It codes for CASSRRDISYNEQFF.

This clonotype turned up a few times. The chain employs TRBV7-2 and TRBJ2-7; the match to TRBD2 covers 9 bases. The trim removed 4 bases at V and 1 base at J, leaving 5 bases unmatched. The CDR3 contains 15 residues. The V gene's germline CDR1 is SGHTA and CDR2 FQGNSA. The CDR3 here is CASSSEAGGSYEQYF. CDR3 sequence (DNA): TGTGCCAGCAGCTCCGAAGCGGGGGGATCCTACGAGCAGTACTTC.

The chain links TRBV29-1 to TRBJ2-1, with TRBD1 matching 9 bases. In germline, CDR1 is SQVTM, CDR2 ANQGSEA. This CDR3 region has 17 residues. Germline trimming cut 4 bases from V and 3 bases from J; bases unmatched to any gene: 13. CDR3 region: CSVGLPGQGLNYNEQFF. The CDR3 DNA sequence: TGCAGCGTTGGCCTTCCGGGACAGGGTCTCAACTACAATGAGCAGTTCTTC.

V is TRBV3-1 and J is TRBJ2-6, with TRBD1 identical over 11 bases. CDR1 LGHDT and CDR2 YNNKEL come from the germline V gene (reference sequence). CDR3 length: 17 residues. The trim removed 1 base at V and 3 bases at J, leaving 2 bases unmatched. CDR3 loop: CASSQGTGGFGANVLTF. The CDR3, as DNA: TGTGCCAGCAGCCAAGGGACAGGGGGCTTTGGGGCCAACGTCCTGACTTTC. Full variable domain (missing parts from reference TRBV3-1 and TRBJ2-6): DTAVSQTPKYLVTQMGNDKSIKCEQNLGHDTMYWYKQDSKKFLKIMFSYNNKELIINETVPNRFSPKSPDKAHLNLHINSLELGDSAVYFCASSQGTGGFGANVLTFGAGSRLTVL.

This clonotype was picked up a small number of times. The chain combines TRBV6-1 with TRBJ2-3, with unresolved D. Trimming removed 7 bases from V and 9 bases from J, with 17 bases in between. The CDR3 is made up of 13 amino acids. The germline gives CDR1 MNHNS, CDR2 SASEGT. CDR3 sequence reads: CASNPLQERTQYF. The CDR3 coding sequence is TGTGCCAGCAACCCTCTTCAGGAACGAACGCAGTATTTT.

The chain uses TRBV12-5 and TRBJ2-3; D not resolved. This CDR3 is built from 15 residues. V lost 0 bases to trimming and J lost 2 bases, with 9 bases between them. Germline assignment: CDR1 LGHNT and CDR2 FRNRAP. CDR3 nucleotide sequence: TGTGCTAGTGGTTTGGTATTGAGAAACACAGATACGCAGTATTTT. It translates to CASGLVLRNTDTQYF.

This clonotype has more than one count but fewer than ten. V is TRBV4-3 and J is TRBJ2-1; TRBD2 matches 15 bases. This CDR3 is 18 amino acids long. Per germline, CDR1 LGHNA and CDR2 YSLEER. Unmatched junction bases numbered 7, after V lost 3 bases and J lost 4 bases. The CDR3 protein is CASSHPSGTSGGYNEQFF. The CDR3 DNA follows: TGCGCCAGCAGCCATCCCTCCGGGACTAGCGGGGGGTACAATGAGCAGTTCTTC.

The rearrangement uses TRBV18 and TRBJ1-5; 7 nucleotides match TRBD1. This CDR3 comprises 15 residues. V dropped 6 bases and J dropped 5; count of bases not matched to a gene: 10. Germline V gene data show CDR1 as KGHSH and CDR2 as LQKENI. The CDR3 coding sequence is TGTGCCAGCTCGACCCTAGGGCAGGGGGATCAGCCCCAGCATTTT. This translates into CASSTLGQGDQPQHF.

This clonotype showed up just a few times. CDR3 loop: CASSEAYTTDTQYF. CDR3 coding DNA: TGTGCCAGCAGTGAAGCCTACACCACAGATACGCAGTATTTT. The J gene is TRBJ2-3, the V gene TRBV25-1; unclear D gene. V was trimmed by 2 bases and J by 2 bases, leaving 8 bases between them. The CDR3 spans 14 residues. Germline V lookup: CDR1 MGHDK, CDR2 SYGVNS.

This clonotype appeared a few times. V usage is TRBV2 and J usage is TRBJ1-6; D gene ambiguous. Germline V gene data show CDR1 as SNHLY and CDR2 as FYNNEI. The CDR3 has 15 residues. Trimming pared 7 bases from V and 10 bases from J, leaving 20 bases between. Here the CDR3 reads CASNVGSWSTSPLHF. In nucleotides, the CDR3 is TGTGCCAGCAACGTCGGTAGCTGGAGCACGTCACCCCTCCACTTT.

This chain links TRBV12-3 or TRBV12-4 with TRBJ1-2; a possible D gene is TRBD1 (6 bases). V dropped 6 bases and J dropped 4 bases, with 12 bases sitting between them. CDR3 length: 13 residues. The CDR3 loop is CASRGAVFYGYTF. The CDR3 DNA follows: TGTGCCAGCAGGGGGGCAGTTTTCTATGGCTACACCTTC.

The sample holds a few counts of this clonotype. The gene calls are TRBV14 and TRBJ1-4, with a possible D match to TRBD1 (5 bases). Trimming left V 1 base short and J 7 bases short, with 13 bases between. This CDR3 comprises 15 residues. The germline gives CDR1 SGHDN, CDR2 FVKESK. The DNA of the CDR3 is TGTGCCAGCAGCCAAGTTAGGGGCGCGAGTGAAAAACTGTTTTTT. This codes for CASSQVRGASEKLFF.

This clonotype was detected many times. The chain uses TRBV29-1 and TRBJ2-7; D gene uncertain. V dropped 6 bases and J dropped 2 bases, with 8 bases sitting between them. The CDR3 runs 11 residues. Per germline, CDR1 SQVTM and CDR2 ANQGSEA. For the CDR3, the DNA is TGCAGCGTGACCGAAACCTACGAGCAGTACTTC. Its protein is CSVTETYEQYF.

This clonotype came up a few times. This chain links TRBV7-2 with TRBJ1-2, with D perhaps TRBD1 (6 bases). The CDR3 is 15 amino acids. V lost 11 bases, J lost 5 bases, and 24 bases lay in between. Per the germline V gene, CDR1 is SGHTA and CDR2 is FQGNSA. CDR3 in DNA: TGTGCCTCCAGACGGGACATCACACCGGGGTATGGCTACACCTTC. It specifies CASRRDITPGYGYTF.

A few counts support this clonotype. The CDR3 nucleotides are TGTGCCAGCTCACCTCTCGGACTAGCGGGGGGTAATGAGCAGTTCTTC. Its translation is CASSPLGLAGGNEQFF. The rearrangement joins TRBV18 to TRBJ2-1; 14 nucleotides match TRBD2. The germline V gene encodes CDR1 KGHSH and CDR2 LQKENI. The CDR3 has 16 residues. The V gene end was trimmed by 3 bases and the J gene end by 7 bases; junction bases not matched to a gene: 5.

This clonotype was detected only a few times. V gene TRBV3-1 combines with J gene TRBJ2-2; no clear D gene. Between the trimmed V and J ends, which lost 8 bases and 5 bases, there was a span of 6 bases. The CDR3 has 11 residues. Germline V lookup: CDR1 LGHDT, CDR2 YNNKEL (reference sequence). This CDR3 reads CASGRTGELFF. The CDR3 bases are TGTGCCAGCGGAAGGACCGGGGAGCTGTTTTTT.

This clonotype has only a few counts. The CDR3 region has the DNA TGTGCCAGCAGCTTAGGATTTGGGAATTCACCCCTCCACTTT. Protein sequence: CASSLGFGNSPLHF. The chain joins TRBV11-2 to TRBJ1-6; D remains ambiguous. Germline CDR1 SGHAT, CDR2 FQNNGV. The germline V and J ends were trimmed by 1 base and 7 bases, with 8 bases remaining between them. The CDR3 runs 14 residues.

This clonotype was seen at least ten times. This chain connects TRBV20-1 to TRBJ1-2, with D unclear. Germline V lookup: CDR1 DFQATT, CDR2 SNEGSKA (reference sequence). The length of the CDR3 is 16 residues. V was shortened by 0 bases and J by 4 bases, with 18 bases between the two germline ends. The CDR3 spells CSARDPPRKGGYGYTF. The CDR3 region has the DNA TGCAGTGCTAGAGATCCCCCCCGCAAAGGCGGCTATGGCTACACCTTC.

This clonotype was counted only a few times. V gene TRBV20-1 combines with J gene TRBJ1-5; TRBD1 matches 7 bases. The CDR3 consists of 16 residues. The J segment lost 1 base and the V segment lost 0 bases, leaving 6 bases of the junction unmatched. The V gene's germline CDR1 is DFQATT and CDR2 SNEGSKA (reference sequence). CDR3 sequence reads: CSARDGRGQSNQPQHF. The DNA of the CDR3 is TGCAGTGCTAGAGATGGGAGGGGGCAGAGCAATCAGCCCCAGCATTTT.

This clonotype showed up just a few times. The chain has TRBV27 and TRBJ1-2; no definite D call. Germline lookup yields CDR1 MNHEY and CDR2 SMNVEV (reference sequence). The CDR3 totals 14 residues. Trimming removed 0 bases from V and 5 bases from J, with 10 bases in between. CDR3: CASSLSNRKYGYTF. The CDR3 region has the DNA TGTGCCAGCAGTTTATCGAACAGAAAATATGGCTACACCTTC.

V is TRBV3-1 and J is TRBJ2-2; no reliable D call. The ends were cut back, 3 bases at V and 0 bases at J, with 14 bases in the middle. The CDR3 has 17 amino acids. The germline gives CDR1 LGHDT, CDR2 YNNKEL (reference sequence). The DNA for the CDR3 is TGTGCCAGCAGCCATACAAGGCCTACAGCGAACACCGGGGAGCTGTTTTTT. Protein sequence: CASSHTRPTANTGELFF.

In its sample, this clonotype was seen a few times. This chain joins TRBV2 and TRBJ1-1; no definite D call. Germline CDR1 SNHLY, CDR2 FYNNEI. The CDR3 spans 13 residues. V was pared by 3 bases and J by 4 bases, with 9 bases between. The CDR3 sequence is CASSESLSTEAFF. In nucleotides, the CDR3 is TGTGCCAGCAGTGAGAGCTTGAGCACTGAAGCTTTCTTT.